The 17 T cell receptor beta chains given below trace back to one sample, sequenced in a study of CD8+CD57+ T cells in acquired aplastic anemia. The use of genomic DNA as template underpinned the TCR beta VDJ and CDR3 profiling. A single record per CDR3 protein comes from TCRdb applying MiXCR to the reads. Here the sample spans approximately 98,000 distinct CDR3 sequences, around 70% being singletons. Sequenced patients had shown CD8+CD57+ cell expansion by flow cytometry. Sequencing used sorted CD4+, CD8+, or CD8+CD57+ T cells (not recorded which) from PBMCs. All receptors come from a human donor with aplastic anemia.

The V and J genes are TRBV20-1 and TRBJ2-7, with 8 bases that match TRBD1. The CDR3 runs to 15 residues. Germline CDR1 is DFQATT and CDR2 is SNEGSKA (reference sequence). V lost 6 bases, J lost 3 bases, and 13 bases stayed unmatched. This CDR3 is CSAWPAGQGGYEQYF. The CDR3 region has the DNA TGCAGTGCGTGGCCAGCAGGACAGGGAGGCTACGAGCAGTACTTC.

This clonotype was counted once. The chain recombines TRBV20-1 with TRBJ2-2; D might be TRBD2 (6 bases). The ends were cut back, 3 bases at V and 10 bases at J, with 15 bases in the middle. This CDR3 has 13 residues. CDR1 is DFQATT, CDR2 SNEGSKA, per germline (reference sequence). As DNA, the CDR3 is TGCAGTGCTAGTCAGGGAGGAAGAATGGAGCTGTTTTTT. Translating gives CSASQGGRMELFF.

The chain combines TRBV29-1 with TRBJ1-2; 9 bases line up with TRBD1. Trimming at V came to 5 bases and at J to 8 bases, leaving 12 bases not matched to a gene. The germline CDR1 and CDR2 sequences are SQVTM and ANQGSEA. The CDR3 length is 14 residues. The CDR3 coding sequence is TGCAGCGTTTCCCCTTGGGACAGGGCAGGCGGCTACACCTTC. It encodes CSVSPWDRAGGYTF.

Here the CDR3 reads CATSEGQGYNEQFF. CDR3 DNA sequence: TGTGCCACCAGTGAGGGACAGGGCTACAATGAGCAGTTCTTC. The rearrangement links TRBV24-1 to TRBJ2-1; 9 bases fit TRBD1. Germline lookup yields CDR1 KGHDR and CDR2 SFDVKD. The trim removed 4 bases at V and 3 bases at J, leaving 0 bases unmatched. CDR3 length equals 14 residues.

The V and J genes are TRBV9 and TRBJ2-7; D ambiguous. Trimming stripped 5 bases from V and 2 bases from J, with 14 bases between. The germline V gene has CDR1 SGDLS and CDR2 YYNGEE. The CDR3 sequence is 14 residues long. This CDR3 reads CASSYSGPAYEQYF. The CDR3 nucleotides read TGTGCCAGCAGTTACTCTGGGCCGGCCTACGAGCAGTACTTC.

The genes are TRBV2 and TRBJ2-3, with D possibly being TRBD1 (6 bases). The CDR3 runs 14 residues. V was trimmed by 6 bases and J by 5 bases, leaving 15 bases between them. Germline V lookup: CDR1 SNHLY, CDR2 FYNNEI. The CDR3, as DNA: TGTGCCAGCAGGCAGGGACATGTTAAAGATACGCAGTATTTT. The encoded protein is CASRQGHVKDTQYF.

The chain carries TRBV2 and TRBJ1-1; weak D call: TRBD1 (5 bases). V shed 7 bases and J shed 4 bases, with 10 bases lying between them. This CDR3 spans 12 amino acids. Germline V gene lookup returns CDR1 SNHLY and CDR2 FYNNEI. CDR3 amino acids: CASNQGITEAFF. The CDR3 DNA follows: TGTGCCAGCAATCAGGGTATCACTGAAGCTTTCTTT.

The chain has TRBV2 and TRBJ2-5, with D perhaps TRBD1 or TRBD2 (5 bases each). The length of the CDR3 is 14 residues. Germline CDR1 reads SNHLY; CDR2 reads FYNNEI. V gave up 7 bases and J gave up 0 bases, with 12 bases separating them. CDR3 DNA sequence: TGTGCCAGCATATCCGGGACGTACCAAGAGACCCAGTACTTC. It codes for CASISGTYQETQYF.

The gene calls are TRBV4-1 and TRBJ2-7; no reliable D call. The CDR3 has 14 residues. V was cut by 1 base and J by 4 bases, with 11 bases left in between. Germline assignment: CDR1 MGHRA and CDR2 YSYEKL. Written as DNA, the CDR3 is TGCGCCAGCAGCCAAGGACCTGGGGTTTACGAGCAGTACTTC. Amino acid sequence: CASSQGPGVYEQYF.

The gene calls are TRBV7-2 and TRBJ2-5; TRBD1 agrees at 7 bases. The CDR3 totals 11 residues. V lost 8 bases and J lost 5; bases outside the gene matches: 2. Germline-derived CDR1 and CDR2 are SGHTA and FQGNSA. For the CDR3, the DNA is TGTGCCAGCCGGGGACAGGAGACCCAGTACTTC. Protein sequence: CASRGQETQYF.

J is TRBJ2-5 and V is TRBV10-3; 7 bases line up with TRBD1. The germline gives CDR1 ENHRY, CDR2 SYGVKD. The CDR3 sequence is 14 residues long. V was pared by 8 bases and J by 0 bases, with 6 bases of the junction left unmatched. Here the CDR3 reads CAIGAGQDQETQYF. The CDR3 region has the DNA TGTGCCATCGGTGCTGGACAGGACCAAGAGACCCAGTACTTC.

V gene TRBV19 combines with J gene TRBJ2-3, with D tentatively TRBD2 (5 bases). Between the trimmed V and J ends, which lost 4 bases and 6 bases, there was a span of 8 bases. Germline V gives CDR1 LNHDA, CDR2 SQIVND (reference sequence). The CDR3 spans 12 residues. This chain's CDR3 is CASSTTGDTQYF. CDR3 coding DNA: TGTGCCAGTAGTACGACGGGGGATACGCAGTATTTT.

This clonotype was recorded at least ten times. The chain carries TRBV5-4 and TRBJ2-1; 15 positions agree with TRBD2. Losses at the gene ends were 4 bases for V and 0 bases for J; bases not matched to a gene: 5. The CDR3 runs 18 residues. Germline CDR1 SGHNT, CDR2 YYREEE (reference sequence). The CDR3 coding sequence is TGTGCCAGCAGCGTGGGACTAGCGGGAGGCTACTCCTACAATGAGCAGTTCTTC. It codes for CASSVGLAGGYSYNEQFF. Complete variable domain (other parts from reference TRBV5-4 and TRBJ2-1): ETGVTQSPTHLIKTRGQQVTLRCSSQSGHNTVSWYQQALGQGPQFIFQYYREEENGRGNFPPRFSGLQFPNYSSELNVNALELDDSALYLCASSVGLAGGYSYNEQFFGPGTRLTVL.

The table lists this clonotype with a few counts. The chain couples TRBV7-6 to TRBJ2-7, with D perhaps TRBD1 or TRBD2 (5 bases each). Germline V lookup: CDR1 SGHVS, CDR2 FNYEAQ. V was clipped by 1 base and J by 1 base, with 11 bases between them. CDR3 size: 15 residues. CDR3 coding DNA: TGTGCCAGCAGCTTAGAGCGAGGGGAGTCCTACGAGCAGTACTTC. Protein sequence: CASSLERGESYEQYF. Drawing the rest from reference TRBV7-6 and TRBJ2-7, the complete variable domain is GAGVSQSPRYKVTKRGQDVALRCDPISGHVSLYWYRQALGQGPEFLTYFNYEAQQDKSGLPNDRFSAERPEGSISTLTIQRTEQRDSAMYRCASSLERGESYEQYFGPGTRLTVT.

The chain employs TRBV2 and TRBJ1-1; the D is unclear. Germline CDR1 SNHLY, CDR2 FYNNEI. V shed 1 base and J shed 1 base, with 7 bases lying between them. This CDR3 contains 14 residues. The CDR3 DNA is TGTGCCAGCAGTGAAGGATGGGGGAACACTGAAGCTTTCTTT. This translates into CASSEGWGNTEAFF.

The J gene is TRBJ2-7, the V gene TRBV25-1; D is uncertain. The CDR3 covers 14 residues. V was pared by 2 bases and J by 5 bases, with 13 bases between. Germline assignment: CDR1 MGHDK and CDR2 SYGVNS. The CDR3: CASSEGPSPHEQYF. Here the CDR3 DNA reads TGTGCCAGCAGTGAAGGCCCCAGTCCCCACGAGCAGTACTTC.

The chain combines TRBV10-3 with TRBJ1-1; D may be TRBD1 (5 bases). The CDR3 is made up of 13 amino acids. The V end lost 0 bases, the J end lost 4 bases, and 6 bases lay between the germline ends. The germline V gene has CDR1 ENHRY and CDR2 SYGVKD. In DNA, the CDR3 is TGTGCCATCAGTGAGTCTGGGGGCACTGAAGCTTTCTTT. It yields the protein CAISESGGTEAFF.